The 9 T cell receptor beta chains given below trace back to one sample, sequenced in a study of low-dose radiotherapy and immunotherapy resistance in tumors. Primers used for first-strand cDNA, a TRAV- and TRBV-specific set, covered both alpha and beta chains. TCRs underwent 15 to 20 PCR cycles of amplification with a constant-region primer and V-primer adapter. TCRdb re-called the reads through MiXCR, storing one row per CDR3 protein. Of some 10,000 distinct CDR3 sequences in the sample, 69% are singletons; the top ten hold approximately 6.8%. The receptors derive from a human donor with advanced metastatic prostate, ovarian, gallbladder or colorectal cancer (not recorded which). This table probably holds off-target reads from a library built for another chain.

The chain employs TRBV20-1 and TRBJ2-1; possibly TRBD1 or TRBD2 for D (6 bases each). Germline V CDR1 and CDR2: DFQATT, SNEGSKA (reference sequence). V was pared by 6 bases and J by 6 bases, with 21 bases between. The CDR3 has 15 amino acids. The CDR3 region has the DNA TGCAGTGCGCCTGAAGGGGGGTCTAGGTTCAATGAGCAGTTCTTC. It codes for CSAPEGGSRFNEQFF.

The gene calls are TRBV29-1 and TRBJ1-1; 8 positions match TRBD1. After removal of 1 base from V and 4 bases from J, the junction contained 8 bases not matched to a gene. Germline V gives CDR1 SQVTM, CDR2 ANQGSEA. This CDR3 contains 15 residues. CDR3 residues: CSVEGERTGTTEAFF. DNA of the CDR3: TGCAGCGTTGAAGGCGAACGGACAGGGACCACTGAAGCTTTCTTT.

This sequence joins TRBV28 and TRBJ1-5; D remains ambiguous. V shed 7 bases and J shed 2 bases, with 9 bases lying between them. The CDR3 contains 13 residues. CDR1 and CDR2 from the germline V gene are MDHEN and SYDVKM. CDR3 nucleotides: TGTGCCAGCATGGGTTATGGCAATCAGCCCCAGCATTTT. It yields the protein CASMGYGNQPQHF.

The V and J genes are TRBV18 and TRBJ2-5, with 8 bases identical to TRBD2. The CDR3 has 17 amino acids. CDR1 and CDR2 from the germline V gene are KGHSH and LQKENI. V trimming: 2 bases; J trimming: 5 bases; junction bases outside the gene matches: 13. The CDR3 nucleotides are TGTGCCAGCTCACCAGACCGGGCGGGAGGATTGAAGGAGACCCAGTACTTC. This gives the protein CASSPDRAGGLKETQYF. Supplemented by reference TRBV18 and TRBJ2-5, the full variable domain reads NAGVMQNPRHLVRRRGQEARLRCSPMKGHSHVYWYRQLPEEGLKFMVYLQKENIIDESGMPKERFSAEFPKEGPSILRIQQVVRGDSAAYFCASSPDRAGGLKETQYFGPGTRLLVL.

V usage is TRBV18 and J usage is TRBJ1-6; D is unresolved. Trimming took off 5 bases at V and 4 bases at J, with 18 bases between the two ends. This CDR3 is 17 amino acids long. Germline CDR1 KGHSH, CDR2 LQKENI. DNA for the CDR3: TGTGCCAGCTCAATTCGGATGCGTGGAGAATATAATTCACCCCTCCACTTT. Translating it yields CASSIRMRGEYNSPLHF.

The chain uses TRBV19 and TRBJ2-6; TRBD1 agrees at 7 bases. After removal of 5 bases from V and 2 bases from J, the junction contained 6 bases not matched to a gene. From germline, CDR1 is LNHDA and CDR2 SQIVND (reference sequence). This CDR3 contains 16 residues. The CDR3 protein is CASSVTGDTGANVLTF. The CDR3 DNA follows: TGTGCCAGTAGTGTTACAGGGGATACTGGGGCCAACGTCCTGACTTTC.

This sequence joins TRBV19 and TRBJ2-1, with D maybe TRBD2 (6 bases). The CDR3 length is 14 residues. The ends were cut back, 7 bases at V and 0 bases at J, with 10 bases in the middle. Germline values: CDR1 LNHDA, CDR2 SQIVND (reference sequence). The CDR3 protein is CASKRESSYNEQFF. CDR3 nucleotides: TGTGCCAGTAAACGGGAGAGCTCCTACAATGAGCAGTTCTTC.

V is TRBV11-2 and J is TRBJ2-7; 7 bases line up with TRBD1. The V and J ends lost 4 bases and 3 bases, in that order; junction bases with no gene match: 21. Germline-derived CDR1 and CDR2 are SGHAT and FQNNGV. The CDR3 contains 19 residues. CDR3 nucleotides: TGTGCCAGCAGCTCCCGAACCTTTACCCGAGGACAGGTTCGCTACGAGCAGTACTTC. This encodes CASSSRTFTRGQVRYEQYF.

The chain joins TRBV19 to TRBJ2-7; TRBD2 agrees at 15 bases. CDR3 length equals 15 residues. The ends lost 4 bases at V and 7 bases at J; junction bases unmatched: 5. Germline V gives CDR1 LNHDA, CDR2 SQIVND (reference sequence). CDR3 nucleotide sequence: TGTGCCAGTAGTACGGGACTAGCGGGAGGTTGGGAGCAGTACTTC. Translated: CASSTGLAGGWEQYF.